This record looks at one T cell receptor beta chain sequence and its context. TCRdb's copy holds only in-frame clones and misses some; the assay was immunoSEQ multiplex PCR. The sample records over 50,000 clones, more than 70% being singletons. CDR3 length equals 15 residues. CDR1 and CDR2 from the germline V gene are ENHRY and SYGVKD. After removal of 2 bases from V and 3 bases from J, the junction contained 3 bases not matched to a gene. The source of the sample is a study of blood T cell repertoires in COVID-19. Study information: From T cells, B-cell-depleted T cells, or PBMCs came the material, which was cDNA or gDNA.

The TCR sequence derives from a man aged 65 to 79 with active COVID-19. The chain uses TRBV10-3 and TRBJ1-5; 8 nucleotides align to TRBD1. The sequenced material came from peripheral blood. In nucleotides, the CDR3 is TGTGCCATCAGTGAGAGCCAGGGGGCCAATCAGCCCCAGCATTTT. It is translated as CAISESQGANQPQHF.